This T cell receptor beta chain was identified during a study of chemoradiotherapy in HPV16-positive cancers. Profiling relied on immunoSEQ multiplex PCR, and the TCRdb table lists in-frame clones only, not all of them. The sample records tens of thousands of clones, around 89% being singletons. The CDR3 is 15 residues long. V shed 5 bases and J shed 5 bases, with 15 bases lying between them. CDR1 is MNHNY, CDR2 SVGAGI, per germline (reference sequence). The rearrangement joins TRBV6-6 to TRBJ1-4; D is possibly TRBD1 (6 bases). This sequence originates from a human donor with HPV-associated anogenital cancer. The sample consisted of blood, taken from a patient who underwent chemoradiotherapy. CDR3 amino acids: CASSRLRQENEKLFF. CDR3 bases: TGTGCCAGCAGTCGGCTGAGACAGGAGAATGAAAAACTGTTTTTT.